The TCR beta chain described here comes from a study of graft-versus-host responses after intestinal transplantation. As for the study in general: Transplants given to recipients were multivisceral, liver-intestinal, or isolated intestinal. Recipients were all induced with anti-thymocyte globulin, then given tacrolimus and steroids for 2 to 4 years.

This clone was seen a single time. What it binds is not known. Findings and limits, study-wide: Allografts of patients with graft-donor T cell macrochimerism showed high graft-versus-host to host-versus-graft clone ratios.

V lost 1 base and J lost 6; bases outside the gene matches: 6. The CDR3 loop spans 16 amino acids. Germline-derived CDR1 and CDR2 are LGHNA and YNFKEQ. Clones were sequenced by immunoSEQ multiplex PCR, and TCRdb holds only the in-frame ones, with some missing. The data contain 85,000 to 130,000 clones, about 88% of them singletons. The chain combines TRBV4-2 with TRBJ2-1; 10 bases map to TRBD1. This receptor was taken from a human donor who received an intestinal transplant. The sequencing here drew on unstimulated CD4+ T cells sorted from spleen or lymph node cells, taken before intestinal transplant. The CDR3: CASSQGGGQGVNEQFF. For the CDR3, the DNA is TGTGCCAGCAGCCAAGGAGGCGGACAGGGGGTCAATGAGCAGTTCTTC.